This TCR beta chain was obtained from a study of cytomegalovirus exposure and HLA in healthy donors. Study summary: Some 85 million unique TCRs, all from HLA-typed donors, were included in an early release of the data. Study observations and caveats: The Asian-associated ancestry cluster reportedly had fewer N-insertions than the approximately 670-donor mean in a later analysis. Later analysis indicated greater clonal expansion among HLA-associated TCR beta chains than among equally common other chains. Association of some 18,000 TCR beta sequences with HLA alleles was found at 0.05 false discovery rate in a later analysis.

The primer mix had 60 Vbeta and 13 Jbeta primers. Measured with immunoSEQ multiplex PCR; TCRdb has only the in-frame clones, and not every one. The sample records about 150,000 clones, roughly 85% being singletons. Trimming took 2 bases from V and 0 from J, leaving 10 bases between them. The CDR3 extends over 15 amino acids. The germline CDR1 and CDR2 sequences are ENHRY and SYGVKD. As regards this clone: Antigen: not known.

The sample consisted of PBMCs. The chain recombines TRBV10-3 with TRBJ1-1; D is undetermined. The sequence was obtained from a woman in her twenties or thirties in good health and CMV-seronegative. The CDR3 region has the DNA TGTGCCATCAGTGAGACGGGGAGGTTGAACACTGAAGCTTTCTTT. As protein: CAISETGRLNTEAFF.